The source of this T cell receptor (beta chain) is a study of T cells after yellow fever vaccination. This clonotype was seen once. TCRdb reprocessed the 5' RACE reads with MiXCR, giving one entry per CDR3 protein. There are 150,000 to 200,000 distinct CDR3 sequences in the sample; roughly 8.8% occur only once, and about 40% lies in the top ten. Germline CDR1 SGHVS, CDR2 FQNEAQ. CDR3 size: 15 residues. V trimming: 2 bases; J trimming: 4 bases; junction bases outside the gene matches: 5. The source is a man aged 18-30 years who received the YFV17D yellow fever vaccine. The chain carries TRBV7-8 and TRBJ2-5; 9 positions agree with TRBD2. The sequences come from CD8+ T cells sorted from PBMCs, collected 45 days after the yellow fever booster vaccination. CDR3 sequence reads: CASSLSAGGGETQYF. The CDR3 DNA is TGTGCCAGCAGCTTATCAGCGGGGGGAGGAGAGACCCAGTACTTC.